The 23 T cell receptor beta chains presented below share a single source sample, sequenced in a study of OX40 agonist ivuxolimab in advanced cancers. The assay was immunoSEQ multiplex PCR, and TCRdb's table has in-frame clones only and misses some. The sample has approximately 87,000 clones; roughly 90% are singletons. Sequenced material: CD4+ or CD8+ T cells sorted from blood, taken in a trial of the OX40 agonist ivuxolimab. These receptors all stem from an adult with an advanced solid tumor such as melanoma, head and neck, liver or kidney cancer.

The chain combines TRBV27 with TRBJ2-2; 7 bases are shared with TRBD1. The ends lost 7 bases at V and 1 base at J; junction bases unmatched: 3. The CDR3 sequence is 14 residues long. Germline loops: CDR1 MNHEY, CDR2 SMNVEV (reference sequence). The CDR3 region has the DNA TGTGCCAGCACCCGGACAGGGAACACCGGGGAGCTGTTTTTT. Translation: CASTRTGNTGELFF.

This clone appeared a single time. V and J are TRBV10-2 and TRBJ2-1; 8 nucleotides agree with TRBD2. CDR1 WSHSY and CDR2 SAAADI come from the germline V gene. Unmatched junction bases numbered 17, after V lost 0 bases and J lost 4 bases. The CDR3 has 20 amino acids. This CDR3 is CASSESRLQRERLTYNEQFF. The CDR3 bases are TGCGCCAGCAGTGAGTCGCGACTCCAGCGGGAGCGTCTGACGTACAATGAGCAGTTCTTC.

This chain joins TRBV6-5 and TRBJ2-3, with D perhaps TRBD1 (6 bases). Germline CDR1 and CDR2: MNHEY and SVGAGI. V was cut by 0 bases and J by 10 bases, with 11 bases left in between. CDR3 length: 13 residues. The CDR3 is CASSYSAGGPQYF. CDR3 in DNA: TGTGCCAGCAGTTACTCGGCTGGGGGCCCGCAGTATTTT.

The CDR3 sequence is CASSLFKVGMNTEAFF. CDR3 nucleotides: TGTGCCAGCAGCTTATTTAAAGTTGGAATGAACACTGAAGCTTTCTTT. V gene TRBV7-8 combines with J gene TRBJ1-1; D gene unclear. Trimming cost V 2 bases and J 0 bases, with 13 bases left between them. CDR1 and CDR2 from the germline V gene are SGHVS and FQNEAQ. CDR3 length: 16 amino acids.

This chain's CDR3 is CASSLSFGWGAEGAFF. The CDR3 DNA reads TGTGCCAGCAGTTTAAGTTTTGGTTGGGGGGCCGAGGGAGCTTTCTTT. The V call is TRBV27, the J call TRBJ1-1; D perhaps matches TRBD1 (6 bases). CDR3 length equals 16 residues. Germline V CDR1 and CDR2: MNHEY, SMNVEV (reference sequence). V was trimmed by 2 bases and J by 10 bases, leaving 23 bases between them.

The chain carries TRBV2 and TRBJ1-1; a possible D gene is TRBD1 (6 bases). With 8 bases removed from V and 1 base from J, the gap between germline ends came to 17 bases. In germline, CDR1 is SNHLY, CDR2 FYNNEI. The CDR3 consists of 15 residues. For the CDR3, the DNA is TGTGCCAGCGGGGGGCAGGCAAGCGCGAACACTGAAGCTTTCTTT. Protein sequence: CASGGQASANTEAFF.

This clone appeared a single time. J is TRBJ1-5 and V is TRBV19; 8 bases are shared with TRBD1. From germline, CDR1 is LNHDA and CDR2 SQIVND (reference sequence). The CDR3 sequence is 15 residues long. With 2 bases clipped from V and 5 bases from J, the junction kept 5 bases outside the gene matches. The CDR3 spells CASSINLQGDQPQHF. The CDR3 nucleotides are TGTGCCAGTAGTATAAACCTACAGGGGGATCAGCCCCAGCATTTT.

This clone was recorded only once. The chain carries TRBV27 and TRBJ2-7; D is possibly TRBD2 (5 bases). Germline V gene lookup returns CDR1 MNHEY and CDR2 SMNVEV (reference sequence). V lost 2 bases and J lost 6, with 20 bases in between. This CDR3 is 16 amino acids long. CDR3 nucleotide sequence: TGTGCCAGCAGTTTACGGGGTTCCGGGCGTGCGGGCGAGCAGTACTTC. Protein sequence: CASSLRGSGRAGEQYF.

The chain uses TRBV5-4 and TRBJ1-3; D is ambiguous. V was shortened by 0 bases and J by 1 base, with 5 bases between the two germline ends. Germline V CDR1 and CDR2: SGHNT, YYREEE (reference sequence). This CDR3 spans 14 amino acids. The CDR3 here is CASSLGGSGNTIYF. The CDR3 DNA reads TGTGCCAGCAGCTTGGGAGGGTCTGGAAACACCATATATTTT.

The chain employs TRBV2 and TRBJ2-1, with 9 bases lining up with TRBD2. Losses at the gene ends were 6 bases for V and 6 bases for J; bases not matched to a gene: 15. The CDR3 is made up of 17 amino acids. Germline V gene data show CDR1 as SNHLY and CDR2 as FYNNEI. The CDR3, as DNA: TGTGCCAGCAGGGCCCCGCCCGGGGGCGGGAGGGGCAATGAGCAGTTCTTC. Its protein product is CASRAPPGGGRGNEQFF.

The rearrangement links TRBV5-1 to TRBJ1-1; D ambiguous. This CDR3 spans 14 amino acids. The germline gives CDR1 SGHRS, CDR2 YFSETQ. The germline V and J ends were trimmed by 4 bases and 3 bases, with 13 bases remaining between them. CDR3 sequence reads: CASSASSIDTEAFF. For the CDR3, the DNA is TGCGCCAGCAGCGCGAGTTCAATCGACACTGAAGCTTTCTTT.

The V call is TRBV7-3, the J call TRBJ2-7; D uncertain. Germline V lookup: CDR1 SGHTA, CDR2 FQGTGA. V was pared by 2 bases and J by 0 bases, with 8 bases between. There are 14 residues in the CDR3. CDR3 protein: CASSLAGPSYEQYF. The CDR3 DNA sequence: TGTGCCAGCAGCTTAGCAGGACCCTCCTACGAGCAGTACTTC.

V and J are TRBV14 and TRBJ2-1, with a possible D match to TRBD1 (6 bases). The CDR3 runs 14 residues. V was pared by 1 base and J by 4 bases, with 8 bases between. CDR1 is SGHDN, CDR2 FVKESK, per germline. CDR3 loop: CASSQATGYNEQFF. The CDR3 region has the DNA TGTGCCAGCAGCCAAGCGACAGGTTACAATGAGCAGTTCTTC.

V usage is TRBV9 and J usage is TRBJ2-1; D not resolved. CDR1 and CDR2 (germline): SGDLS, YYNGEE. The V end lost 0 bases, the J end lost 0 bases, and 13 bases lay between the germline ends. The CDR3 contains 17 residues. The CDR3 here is CASSVGPRPYSYNEQFF. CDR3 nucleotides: TGTGCCAGCAGCGTAGGCCCCAGGCCTTACTCCTACAATGAGCAGTTCTTC.

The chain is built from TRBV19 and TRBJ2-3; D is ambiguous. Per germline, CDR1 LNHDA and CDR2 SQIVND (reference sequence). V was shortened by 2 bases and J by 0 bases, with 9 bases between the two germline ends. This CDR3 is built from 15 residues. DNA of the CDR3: TGTGCCAGTAGTATATGGAGTTCGAGCACAGATACGCAGTATTTT. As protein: CASSIWSSSTDTQYF. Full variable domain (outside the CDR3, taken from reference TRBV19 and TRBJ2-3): DGGITQSPKYLFRKEGQNVTLSCEQNLNHDAMYWYRQDPGQGLRLIYYSQIVNDFQKGDIAEGYSVSREKKESFPLTVTSAQKNPTAFYLCASSIWSSSTDTQYFGPGTRLTVL.

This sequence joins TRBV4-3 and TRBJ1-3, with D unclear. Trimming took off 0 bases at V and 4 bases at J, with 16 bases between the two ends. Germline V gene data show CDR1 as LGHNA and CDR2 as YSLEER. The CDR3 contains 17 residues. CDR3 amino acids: CASSQDSWAKRGNTIYF. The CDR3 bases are TGCGCCAGCAGCCAAGATTCGTGGGCCAAAAGGGGAAACACCATATATTTT.

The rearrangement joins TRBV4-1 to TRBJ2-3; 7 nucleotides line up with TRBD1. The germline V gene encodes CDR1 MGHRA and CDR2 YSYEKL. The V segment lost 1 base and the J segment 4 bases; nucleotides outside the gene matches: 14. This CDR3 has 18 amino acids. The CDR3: CASSQVPLGTVTADTQYF. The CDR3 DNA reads TGCGCCAGCAGCCAAGTACCCCTCGGGACAGTTACCGCAGATACGCAGTATTTT.

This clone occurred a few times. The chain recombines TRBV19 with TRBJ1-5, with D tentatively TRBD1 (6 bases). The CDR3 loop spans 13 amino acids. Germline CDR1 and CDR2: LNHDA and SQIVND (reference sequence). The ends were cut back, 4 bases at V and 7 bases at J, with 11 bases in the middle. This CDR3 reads CASSRGAGQPQHF. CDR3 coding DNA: TGTGCCAGTAGTAGGGGGGCTGGACAGCCCCAGCATTTT.

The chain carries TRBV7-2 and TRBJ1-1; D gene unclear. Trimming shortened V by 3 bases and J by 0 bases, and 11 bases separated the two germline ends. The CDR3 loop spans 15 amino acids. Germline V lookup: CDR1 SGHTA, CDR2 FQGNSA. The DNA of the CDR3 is TGTGCCAGCAGCTTCAGTCCATCCCTGAACACTGAAGCTTTCTTT. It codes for CASSFSPSLNTEAFF.

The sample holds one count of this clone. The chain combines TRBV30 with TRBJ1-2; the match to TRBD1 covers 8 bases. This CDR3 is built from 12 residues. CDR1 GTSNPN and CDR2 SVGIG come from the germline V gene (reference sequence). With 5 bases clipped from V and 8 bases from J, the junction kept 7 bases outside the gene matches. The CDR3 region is CAWGYGTGGYTF. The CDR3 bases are TGTGCCTGGGGCTACGGGACAGGCGGCTACACCTTC.

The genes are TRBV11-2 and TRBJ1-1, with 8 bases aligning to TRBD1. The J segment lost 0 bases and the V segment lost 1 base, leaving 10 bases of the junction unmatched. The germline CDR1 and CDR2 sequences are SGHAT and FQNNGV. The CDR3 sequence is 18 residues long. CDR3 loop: CASSLVLFQDRVNTEAFF. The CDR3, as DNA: TGTGCCAGCAGCTTAGTTCTGTTCCAGGACAGGGTGAACACTGAAGCTTTCTTT.

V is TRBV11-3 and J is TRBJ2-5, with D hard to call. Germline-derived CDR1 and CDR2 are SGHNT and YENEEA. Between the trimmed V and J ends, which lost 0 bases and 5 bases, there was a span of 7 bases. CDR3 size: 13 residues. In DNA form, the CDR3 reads TGTGCCAGCAGCTTAGAGGGAAGGGAGACCCAGTACTTC. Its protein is CASSLEGRETQYF. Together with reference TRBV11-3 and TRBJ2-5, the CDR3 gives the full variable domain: EAGVVQSPRYKIIEKKQPVAFWCNPISGHNTLYWYLQNLGQGPELLIRYENEEAVDDSQLPKDRFSAERLKGVDSTLKIQPAELGDSAVYLCASSLEGRETQYFGPGTRLLVL.

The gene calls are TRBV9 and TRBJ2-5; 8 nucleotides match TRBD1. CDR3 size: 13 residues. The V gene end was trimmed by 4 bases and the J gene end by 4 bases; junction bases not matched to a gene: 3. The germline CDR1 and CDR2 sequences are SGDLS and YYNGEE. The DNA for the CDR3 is TGTGCCAGCAGCCCCGACAGGGGAGAGACCCAGTACTTC. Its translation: CASSPDRGETQYF. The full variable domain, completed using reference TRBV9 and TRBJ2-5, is DSGVTQTPKHLITATGQRVTLRCSPRSGDLSVYWYQQSLDQGLQFLIQYYNGEERAKGNILERFSAQQFPDLHSELNLSSLELGDSALYFCASSPDRGETQYFGPGTRLLVL.